These 31 T cell receptor beta chains came from one sample sequenced in a study of shared clonotypes between healthy human individuals. Profiling relied on immunoSEQ multiplex PCR, and the TCRdb table lists in-frame clones only, not all of them. Among about 2.1 million clones, roughly 95% were seen once, and the ten largest hold approximately 1.6%. CD8 cells regarded as naive lacked CD45RO, were positively chosen for CCR7, and omitted terminally differentiated effector memory CD45RA+ cells. The sequencing sample was made of naive CD8+ T cells from PBMCs. These receptors were taken from a man aged 18-30 years in good health. Some clones in this sample may be carry-over from other donors' samples.

This sequence joins TRBV13 and TRBJ1-1, with 11 bases fitting TRBD1. Germline CDR1 and CDR2: PRHDT and FYEKMQ (reference sequence). V lost 4 bases to trimming and J lost 0 bases; unmatched junction nucleotides: 7. This CDR3 region has 17 residues. The DNA of the CDR3 is TGTGCCAGCAGCTCGGGACAGGGGGGTTACATGAACACTGAAGCTTTCTTT. Encoded protein: CASSSGQGGYMNTEAFF. Variable domain in full (rest from reference TRBV13 and TRBJ1-1): AAGVIQSPRHLIKEKRETATLKCYPIPRHDTVYWYQQGPGQDPQFLISFYEKMQSDKGSIPDRFSAQQFSDYHSELNMSSLELGDSALYFCASSSGQGGYMNTEAFFGQGTRLTVV.

V usage is TRBV4-3 and J usage is TRBJ1-2; no reliable D call. The CDR3 has 16 residues. The germline gives CDR1 LGHNA, CDR2 YSLEER. Between the trimmed V and J ends, which lost 4 bases and 4 bases, there was a span of 19 bases. The CDR3 DNA reads TGCGCCAGCAGCCGCGCTGGGCGTCCTTCATTCTATGGCTACACCTTC. It specifies CASSRAGRPSFYGYTF.

The chain links TRBV9 to TRBJ2-7; TRBD2 matches 7 bases. The ends lost 2 bases at V and 5 bases at J; junction bases unmatched: 7. The CDR3 runs 14 residues. Germline V gene lookup returns CDR1 SGDLS and CDR2 YYNGEE. CDR3 in DNA: TGTGCCAGCAGCGTTTGGGGGGGAGTTGACGAGCAGTACTTC. This gives the protein CASSVWGGVDEQYF.

This chain uses TRBV7-9 with TRBJ2-5; tentatively, D is TRBD2 (5 bases). The end of the DNA fits TRBJ2-7 better, so the J call may be wrong. The germline V gene has CDR1 SEHNR and CDR2 FQNEAQ (reference sequence). The CDR3 sequence is 15 residues long. CDR3 amino acids: CASSSPAAPRYEQYF. The CDR3 region has the DNA TGTGCCAGCAGCTCTCCAGCGGCTCCAAGATACGAGCAGTACTTC.

The rearrangement uses TRBV27 and TRBJ2-3; no reliable D call. The CDR3 loop spans 14 amino acids. Germline assignment: CDR1 MNHEY and CDR2 SMNVEV (reference sequence). V lost 2 bases and J 0 bases, leaving 6 bases between the germline ends. The CDR3 region has the DNA TGTGCCAGCAGTTTAGGGTTTAGCACAGATACGCAGTATTTT. This encodes CASSLGFSTDTQYF.

About this clone: The same CDR3 also results from other DNA sequences found in this sample. V gene TRBV7-9 combines with J gene TRBJ1-2; D not resolved. Germline CDR1 and CDR2: SEHNR and FQNEAQ (reference sequence). The V and J ends lost 1 base and 2 bases respectively, with 5 bases between them. There are 13 residues in the CDR3. The CDR3 is CASSLGVNYGYTF. The CDR3 DNA follows: TGTGCCAGCAGCTTAGGGGTAAACTATGGCTACACCTTC.

The genes are TRBV11-2 and TRBJ2-5; weak D call: TRBD2 (6 bases). CDR1 and CDR2 (germline): SGHAT, FQNNGV. Trimming pared 5 bases from V and 4 bases from J, leaving 14 bases between. This CDR3 has 14 residues. The CDR3 sequence: CASSTPRERETQYF. In DNA, the CDR3 is TGTGCCAGCAGCACTCCCCGGGAGAGAGAGACCCAGTACTTC.

The chain joins TRBV25-1 to TRBJ2-1; TRBD1 agrees at 8 bases. This CDR3 comprises 16 residues. The trim removed 3 bases at V and 7 bases at J, leaving 11 bases unmatched. In germline, CDR1 is MGHDK, CDR2 SYGVNS. Here the CDR3 reads CASSEPYRGLRNEQFF. The CDR3 bases are TGTGCCAGCAGTGAGCCTTACAGGGGGTTGAGGAATGAGCAGTTCTTC.

As regards this clone: Other DNA sequences in this sample translate to the same CDR3. The CDR3 region has the DNA TGTGCCACCAGCCCTACTAGCGGCTCCTACGAGCAGTACTTC. Its translation is CATSPTSGSYEQYF. This chain joins TRBV15 and TRBJ2-7, with 8 bases lining up with TRBD2. The CDR3 runs to 14 residues. Trimming at V came to 5 bases and at J to 0 bases, leaving 3 bases not matched to a gene. Germline V gene sequence: CDR1 LNHNV, CDR2 YYDKDF (reference sequence).

The CDR3, as DNA: TGTGCCAGCAGCGTAATGGCAGCCGGTATTGGGGAGCAGTACTTC. Amino acids: CASSVMAAGIGEQYF. The chain combines TRBV7-3 with TRBJ2-7; no clear D gene. The CDR3 loop spans 15 amino acids. Germline V gene sequence: CDR1 SGHTA, CDR2 FQGTGA. The V end lost 5 bases, the J end lost 7 bases, and 21 bases lay between the germline ends.

The rearrangement joins TRBV11-2 to TRBJ2-5; D remains unclear. The J call is doubtful: the DNA matches TRBJ2-7 better. Germline V gene lookup returns CDR1 SGHAT and CDR2 FQNNGV. This CDR3 spans 15 amino acids. CDR3 residues: CASSLAPQIKYEQYF. The CDR3 DNA follows: TGTGCCAGCAGCTTAGCCCCGCAGATAAAATACGAGCAGTACTTC.

The genes are TRBV11-2 and TRBJ2-2, with TRBD2 matching over 8 bases. Germline assignment: CDR1 SGHAT and CDR2 FQNNGV. The CDR3 sequence is 17 residues long. V was pared by 5 bases and J by 6 bases, with 14 bases of the junction left unmatched. CDR3 sequence (DNA): TGTGCCAGCAGCGCATACCCGGGAGGGCCGTCGGCCGGGGAGCTGTTTTTT. It specifies CASSAYPGGPSAGELFF.

The rearrangement links TRBV7-8 to TRBJ2-3; a weak D match, TRBD1 (6 bases). V was cut by 5 bases and J by 0 bases, with 21 bases left in between. The germline V gene encodes CDR1 SGHVS and CDR2 FQNEAQ. The CDR3 has 18 amino acids. The CDR3 nucleotides are TGTGCCAGCAGCCTCGGGACACTCGTATCTTCTAGCACAGATACGCAGTATTTT. Amino acids: CASSLGTLVSSSTDTQYF.

This clone was counted once. The genes are TRBV6-5 and TRBJ1-1; no firm D call. CDR1 and CDR2 (germline): MNHEY, SVGAGI. V lost 5 bases and J lost 3, with 10 bases in between. This CDR3 has 13 residues. CDR3 region: CASSDDGYTEAFF. In DNA form, the CDR3 reads TGTGCCAGCAGTGATGACGGATACACTGAAGCTTTCTTT.

This rearrangement joins TRBV14 to TRBJ2-7, with 8 bases aligning to TRBD2. The V gene end was trimmed by 5 bases and the J gene end by 7 bases; junction bases not matched to a gene: 13. This CDR3 has 15 residues. CDR1 is SGHDN, CDR2 FVKESK, per germline. The CDR3 here is CASSAKGLVPREQYF. CDR3 in DNA: TGTGCCAGCAGCGCGAAGGGACTAGTTCCGCGGGAGCAGTACTTC.

The chain couples TRBV28 to TRBJ2-3; 8 bases align to TRBD1. Trimming cost V 7 bases and J 7 bases; bases outside gene matches: 25. CDR3 size: 19 residues. The germline V gene encodes CDR1 MDHEN and CDR2 SYDVKM. In DNA, the CDR3 is TGTGCCAGCATCCTCCACAGAATTCCGGGACAGGAGCAACTTAATACGCAGTATTTT. Translation: CASILHRIPGQEQLNTQYF.

The sample holds one count of this clone. The CDR3 coding sequence is TGTGCCAGCAGTGTTGGAACTAGGGGATCAGCAGATACGCAGTATTTT. It specifies CASSVGTRGSADTQYF. The J gene is TRBJ2-3, the V gene TRBV25-1; D is possibly TRBD1 or TRBD2 (5 bases each). Germline values: CDR1 MGHDK, CDR2 SYGVNS. Trimming took 4 bases from V and 4 from J, leaving 18 bases between them. This CDR3 spans 16 amino acids. The variable domain in full, completed from reference TRBV25-1 and TRBJ2-3, reads EADIYQTPRYLVIGTGKKITLECSQTMGHDKMYWYQQDPGMELHLIHYSYGVNSTEKGDLSSESTVSRIRTEHFPLTLESARPSHTSQYLCASSVGTRGSADTQYFGPGTRLTVL.

The chain carries TRBV4-3 and TRBJ1-5; 10 bases fit TRBD1. Germline loops: CDR1 LGHNA, CDR2 YSLEER. This CDR3 region has 14 residues. With 3 bases clipped from V and 4 bases from J, the junction kept 0 bases outside the gene matches. This CDR3 is CASSQGQGNQPQHF. The CDR3 region has the DNA TGCGCCAGCAGCCAGGGACAGGGGAATCAGCCCCAGCATTTT.

Note on this clone: Other DNA sequences in the same sample also yield this CDR3. The chain links TRBV28 to TRBJ1-1, with D perhaps matching TRBD1 (5 bases). CDR3 length: 15 residues. Looked up from germline, CDR1 is MDHEN and CDR2 is SYDVKM. V was shortened by 5 bases and J by 0 bases, with 13 bases between the two germline ends. In DNA, the CDR3 is TGTGCCAGCAGTCCACCGGGACGTTTGAACACTGAAGCTTTCTTT. Translated: CASSPPGRLNTEAFF.

The rearrangement uses TRBV11-2 and TRBJ2-5, with a tentative D call TRBD1 (6 bases). The CDR3 contains 15 residues. Germline-derived CDR1 and CDR2 are SGHAT and FQNNGV. V dropped 5 bases and J dropped 1 base, with 14 bases sitting between them. CDR3 amino acids: CASSVSRGVQETQYF. CDR3 nucleotides: TGTGCCAGCAGCGTCAGCAGGGGTGTCCAAGAGACCCAGTACTTC.

The CDR3: CAINFALGGEQYF. The CDR3 DNA reads TGTGCCATCAATTTCGCCCTCGGGGGAGAGCAGTACTTC. This chain connects TRBV10-3 to TRBJ2-7; D possibly corresponds to TRBD2 (6 bases). The germline V gene encodes CDR1 ENHRY and CDR2 SYGVKD. There are 13 residues in the CDR3. Trimming took 7 bases from V and 7 from J, leaving 17 bases between them.

As for this clone: The same CDR3 is also encoded by other DNA sequences in this sample. V gene TRBV5-1 combines with J gene TRBJ2-7, with D tentatively TRBD1 or TRBD2 (5 bases each). The germline V gene has CDR1 SGHRS and CDR2 YFSETQ. The CDR3 contains 14 residues. The germline V and J ends were trimmed by 0 bases and 0 bases, with 7 bases remaining between them. The CDR3 DNA reads TGCGCCAGCAGCTTGGCGGGGCTCTCCTACGAGCAGTACTTC. It codes for CASSLAGLSYEQYF.

The V call is TRBV9, the J call TRBJ2-7; tentatively, D is TRBD1 (5 bases). Per the germline V gene, CDR1 is SGDLS and CDR2 is YYNGEE. The CDR3 covers 14 residues. The V gene lost 0 bases and the J gene lost 3 bases, with 10 bases spanning the gap. CDR3 region: CASSVGATGYEQYF. DNA of the CDR3: TGTGCCAGCAGCGTAGGGGCAACAGGCTACGAGCAGTACTTC.

This clone has just one count. The chain links TRBV19 to TRBJ1-2; the D gene is possibly TRBD1 (5 bases). Germline values: CDR1 LNHDA, CDR2 SQIVND (reference sequence). V lost 3 bases to trimming and J lost 8 bases, with 13 bases between them. The CDR3 spans 13 residues. CDR3 in amino acids: CASSIPVGDGYTF. In nucleotides, the CDR3 is TGTGCCAGTAGTATCCCCGTCGGGGACGGCTACACCTTC.

This clone was picked up one time. The chain couples TRBV7-6 to TRBJ2-6, with D tentatively TRBD2 (5 bases). V lost 8 bases and J 0 bases, leaving 17 bases between the germline ends. Germline V gives CDR1 SGHVS, CDR2 FNYEAQ. This CDR3 spans 17 amino acids. This chain's CDR3 is CASSPTGESSGANVLTF. CDR3 nucleotide sequence: TGTGCCAGCTCTCCTACCGGGGAAAGCTCTGGGGCCAACGTCCTGACTTTC.

The chain recombines TRBV28 with TRBJ2-1; D may be TRBD2 (6 bases). Germline CDR1 reads MDHEN; CDR2 reads SYDVKM. CDR3 length equals 14 residues. The V and J ends lost 1 base and 10 bases respectively, with 14 bases between them. The CDR3 DNA is TGTGCCAGCAGTTTATTGGCTGGCGGGACGGAGCAGTTCTTC. Its protein is CASSLLAGGTEQFF.

This clone was seen once. The V and J genes are TRBV12-5 and TRBJ1-1, with D uncertain. The CDR3 is made up of 13 amino acids. Trimming removed 3 bases at V and 1 base at J, with 6 bases between. The V gene's germline CDR1 is LGHNT and CDR2 FRNRAP. The CDR3 nucleotides read TGTGCTAGTGGTTTTGGCCAGAACACTGAAGCTTTCTTT. Translation: CASGFGQNTEAFF. Full variable domain (remainder filled in from reference TRBV12-5 and TRBJ1-1): DARVTQTPRHKVTEMGQEVTMRCQPILGHNTVFWYRQTMMQGLELLAYFRNRAPLDDSGMPKDRFSAEMPDATLATLKIQPSEPRDSAVYFCASGFGQNTEAFFGQGTRLTVV.

In regard to this clone: This specimen includes other DNA sequences encoding the same CDR3. The J gene is TRBJ1-1, the V gene TRBV28; D remains unclear. From germline, CDR1 is MDHEN and CDR2 SYDVKM. V lost 3 bases and J 0 bases, leaving 8 bases between the germline ends. The CDR3 sequence is 14 residues long. CDR3 amino acids: CASSLGRLNTEAFF. Written as DNA, the CDR3 is TGTGCCAGCAGTTTGGGCAGATTGAACACTGAAGCTTTCTTT.

V is TRBV7-9 and J is TRBJ1-1, with 10 bases lining up with TRBD1. Losses at the gene ends were 5 bases for V and 10 bases for J; bases not matched to a gene: 10. Germline-derived CDR1 and CDR2 are SEHNR and FQNEAQ (reference sequence). The CDR3 is made up of 14 amino acids. CDR3 sequence: CASSKPGQGPGAFF. CDR3 nucleotide sequence: TGTGCCAGCAGCAAGCCGGGACAGGGGCCGGGAGCTTTCTTT.

V and J are TRBV27 and TRBJ2-3, with TRBD2 matching 7 bases. The germline V gene has CDR1 MNHEY and CDR2 SMNVEV (reference sequence). Germline trimming cut 10 bases from V and 0 bases from J; bases unmatched to any gene: 4. The CDR3 spans 13 residues. Here the CDR3 DNA reads TGTGCCACCGGCGGGGGTAGCACAGATACGCAGTATTTT. Protein sequence: CATGGGSTDTQYF.

CDR3 sequence (DNA): TGTGCCAGCAGTTTATACCGGACTTTGAGTGGGAGCTCCTACGAGCAGTACTTC. It is translated as CASSLYRTLSGSSYEQYF. V usage is TRBV28 and J usage is TRBJ2-7, with D possibly matching TRBD2 (5 bases). The V gene's germline CDR1 is MDHEN and CDR2 SYDVKM. The CDR3 is 18 residues long. The ends were cut back, 1 base at V and 0 bases at J, with 19 bases in the middle.